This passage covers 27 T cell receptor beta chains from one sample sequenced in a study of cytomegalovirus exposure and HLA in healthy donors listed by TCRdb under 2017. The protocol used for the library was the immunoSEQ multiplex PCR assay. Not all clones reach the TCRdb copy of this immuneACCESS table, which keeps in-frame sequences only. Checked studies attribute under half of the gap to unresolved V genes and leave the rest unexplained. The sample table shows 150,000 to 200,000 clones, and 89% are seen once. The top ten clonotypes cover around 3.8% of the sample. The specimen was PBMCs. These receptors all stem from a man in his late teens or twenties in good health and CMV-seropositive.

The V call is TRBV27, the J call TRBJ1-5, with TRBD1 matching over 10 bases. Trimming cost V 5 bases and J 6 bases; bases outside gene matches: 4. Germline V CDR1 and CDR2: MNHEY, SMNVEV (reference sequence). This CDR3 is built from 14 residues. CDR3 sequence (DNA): TGTGCCAGCAGTCGGGACAGGGGAAGTCAGCCCCAGCATTTT. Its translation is CASSRDRGSQPQHF.

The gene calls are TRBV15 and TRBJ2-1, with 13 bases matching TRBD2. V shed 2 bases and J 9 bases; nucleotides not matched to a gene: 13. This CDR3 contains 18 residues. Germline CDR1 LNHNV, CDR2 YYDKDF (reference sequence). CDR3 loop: CATSRLPRTSGSSSEQFF. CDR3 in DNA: TGTGCCACCAGCAGACTACCAAGGACTAGCGGGAGTTCCAGTGAGCAGTTCTTC.

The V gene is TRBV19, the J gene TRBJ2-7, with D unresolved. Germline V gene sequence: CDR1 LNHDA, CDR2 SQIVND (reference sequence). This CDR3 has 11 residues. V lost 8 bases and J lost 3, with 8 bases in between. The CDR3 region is CASGEDYEQYF. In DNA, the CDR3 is TGTGCCAGTGGTGAGGACTACGAGCAGTACTTC.

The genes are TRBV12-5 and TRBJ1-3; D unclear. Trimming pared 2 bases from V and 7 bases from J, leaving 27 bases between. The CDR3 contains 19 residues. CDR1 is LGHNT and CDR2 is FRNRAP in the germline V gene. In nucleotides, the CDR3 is TGTGCTAGTGGTTTGATGCGGCTACCATATCCCTCTGAAAGGAACACCATATATTTT. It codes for CASGLMRLPYPSERNTIYF.

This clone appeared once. In DNA, the CDR3 is TGTGCCAGCGCGAGGGTTCAGCCCCAGCATTTT. Residues: CASARVQPQHF. The chain carries TRBV28 and TRBJ1-5; no clear D. V was pared by 8 bases and J by 6 bases, with 8 bases between. The CDR3 sequence is 11 residues long. Germline CDR1 and CDR2: MDHEN and SYDVKM.

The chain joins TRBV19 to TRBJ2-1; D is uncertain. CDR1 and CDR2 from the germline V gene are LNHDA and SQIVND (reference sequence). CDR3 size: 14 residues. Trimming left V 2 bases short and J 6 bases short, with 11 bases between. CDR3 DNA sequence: TGTGCCAGTAGTATACAATCATCCGGCAATGAGCAGTTCTTC. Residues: CASSIQSSGNEQFF.

The CDR3 spells CSVEDHPSGSAYEQYF. The CDR3 region has the DNA TGCAGCGTTGAAGATCACCCTAGCGGGAGTGCCTACGAGCAGTACTTC. This chain connects TRBV29-1 to TRBJ2-7, with 10 bases lining up with TRBD2. Germline-derived CDR1 and CDR2 are SQVTM and ANQGSEA. This CDR3 spans 16 amino acids. The ends lost 0 bases at V and 2 bases at J; junction bases unmatched: 7.

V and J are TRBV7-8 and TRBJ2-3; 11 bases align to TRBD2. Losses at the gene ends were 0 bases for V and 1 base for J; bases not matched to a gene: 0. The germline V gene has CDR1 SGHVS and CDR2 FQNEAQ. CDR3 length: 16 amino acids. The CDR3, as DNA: TGTGCCAGCAGCTTAGCTAGCGGGAGGGGCACAGATACGCAGTATTTT. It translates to CASSLASGRGTDTQYF. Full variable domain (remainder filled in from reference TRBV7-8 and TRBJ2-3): GAGVSQSPRYKVAKRGQDVALRCDPISGHVSLFWYQQALGQGPEFLTYFQNEAQLDKSGLPSDRFFAERPEGSVSTLKIQRTQQEDSAVYLCASSLASGRGTDTQYFGPGTRLTVL.

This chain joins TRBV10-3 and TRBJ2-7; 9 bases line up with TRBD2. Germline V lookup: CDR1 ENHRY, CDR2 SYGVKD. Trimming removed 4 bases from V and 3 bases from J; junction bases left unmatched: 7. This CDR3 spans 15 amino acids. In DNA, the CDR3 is TGTGCCATCAGTGGTTCTAGTAGCGGGAGCTACGAGCAGTACTTC. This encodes CAISGSSSGSYEQYF.

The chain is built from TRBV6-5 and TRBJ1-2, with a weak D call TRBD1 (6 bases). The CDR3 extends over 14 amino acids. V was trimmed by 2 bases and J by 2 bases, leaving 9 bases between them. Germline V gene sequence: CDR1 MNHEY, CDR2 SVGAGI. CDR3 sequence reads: CASSYRRGNYGYTF. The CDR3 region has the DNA TGTGCCAGCAGTTACAGAAGGGGGAACTATGGCTACACCTTC.

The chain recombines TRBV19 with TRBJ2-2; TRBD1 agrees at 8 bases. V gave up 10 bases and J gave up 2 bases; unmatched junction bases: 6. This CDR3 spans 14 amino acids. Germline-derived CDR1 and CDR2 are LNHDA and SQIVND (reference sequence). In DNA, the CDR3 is TGTGCCACTAGGACAGGGACTAACACCGGGGAGCTGTTTTTT. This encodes CATRTGTNTGELFF.

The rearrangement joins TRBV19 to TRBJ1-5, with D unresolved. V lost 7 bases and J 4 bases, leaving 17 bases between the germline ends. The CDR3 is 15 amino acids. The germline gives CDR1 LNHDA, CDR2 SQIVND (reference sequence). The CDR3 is CASTPAGFRNQPQHF. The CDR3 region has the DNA TGTGCCAGTACCCCGGCAGGTTTCAGGAATCAGCCCCAGCATTTT.

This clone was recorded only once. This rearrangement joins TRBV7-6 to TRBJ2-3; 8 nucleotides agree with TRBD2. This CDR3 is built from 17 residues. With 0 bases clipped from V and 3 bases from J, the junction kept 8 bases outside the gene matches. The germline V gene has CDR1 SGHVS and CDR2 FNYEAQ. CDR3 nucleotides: TGTGCCAGCAGCTTAGCGGGAGCGGGAGATGGAACAGATACGCAGTATTTT. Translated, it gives CASSLAGAGDGTDTQYF.

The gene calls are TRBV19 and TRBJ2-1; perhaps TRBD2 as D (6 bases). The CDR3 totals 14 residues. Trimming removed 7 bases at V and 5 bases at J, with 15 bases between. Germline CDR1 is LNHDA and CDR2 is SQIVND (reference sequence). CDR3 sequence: CASMGLASHNEQFF. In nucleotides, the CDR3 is TGTGCCAGTATGGGGCTAGCGTCCCACAATGAGCAGTTCTTC.

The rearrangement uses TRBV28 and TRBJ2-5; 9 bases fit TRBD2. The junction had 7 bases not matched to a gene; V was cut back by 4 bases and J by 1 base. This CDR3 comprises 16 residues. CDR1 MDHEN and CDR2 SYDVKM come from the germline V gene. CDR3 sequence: CASSSPLAGTQETQYF. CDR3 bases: TGTGCCAGCAGTTCCCCACTAGCGGGTACCCAAGAGACCCAGTACTTC.

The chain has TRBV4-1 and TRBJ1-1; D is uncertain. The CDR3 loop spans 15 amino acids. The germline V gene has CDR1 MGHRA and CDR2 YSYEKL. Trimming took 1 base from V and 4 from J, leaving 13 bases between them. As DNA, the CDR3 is TGCGCCAGCAGCCAAGCCGTGAGCGAGTTCACTGAAGCTTTCTTT. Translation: CASSQAVSEFTEAFF.

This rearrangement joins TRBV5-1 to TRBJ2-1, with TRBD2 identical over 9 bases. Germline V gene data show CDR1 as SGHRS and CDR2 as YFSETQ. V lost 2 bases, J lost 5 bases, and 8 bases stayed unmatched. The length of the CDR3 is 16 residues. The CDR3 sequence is CASSLFLAGNNNEQFF. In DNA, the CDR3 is TGCGCCAGCAGCTTATTTCTAGCGGGAAATAACAATGAGCAGTTCTTC.

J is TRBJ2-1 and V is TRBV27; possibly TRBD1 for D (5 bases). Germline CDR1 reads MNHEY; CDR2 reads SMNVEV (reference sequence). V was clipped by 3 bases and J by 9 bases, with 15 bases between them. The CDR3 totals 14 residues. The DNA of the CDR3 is TGTGCCAGCAGTTTTTATCAGGGAAGGGGTGAGCAGTTCTTC. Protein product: CASSFYQGRGEQFF.

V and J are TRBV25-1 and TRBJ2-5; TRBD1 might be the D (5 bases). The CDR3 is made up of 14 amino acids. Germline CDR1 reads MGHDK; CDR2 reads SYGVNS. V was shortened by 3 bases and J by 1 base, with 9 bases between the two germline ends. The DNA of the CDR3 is TGTGCCAGCAGTGAGGCAGGGCCCCAAGAGACCCAGTACTTC. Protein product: CASSEAGPQETQYF.

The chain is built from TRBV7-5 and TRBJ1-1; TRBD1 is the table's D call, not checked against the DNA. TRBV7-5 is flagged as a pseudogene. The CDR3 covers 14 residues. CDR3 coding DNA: TGTGCCAGAAGCTTAGAAGCACAGACCGATGGGGCTTTCTTT. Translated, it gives CARSLEAQTDGAFF.

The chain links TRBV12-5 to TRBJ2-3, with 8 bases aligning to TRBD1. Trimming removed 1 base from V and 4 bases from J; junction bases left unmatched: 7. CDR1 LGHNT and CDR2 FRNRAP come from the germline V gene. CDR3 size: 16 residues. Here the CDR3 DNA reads TGTGCTAGTGGTTTGGATGGACAGGGCTTTGCAGATACGCAGTATTTT. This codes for CASGLDGQGFADTQYF.

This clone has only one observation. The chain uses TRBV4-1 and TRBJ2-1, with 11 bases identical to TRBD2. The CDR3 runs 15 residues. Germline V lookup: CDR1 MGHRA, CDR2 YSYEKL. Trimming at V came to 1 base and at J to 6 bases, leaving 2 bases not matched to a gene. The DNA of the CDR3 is TGCGCCAGCAGCCAAGTAGCGGGAGGGAGCAATGAGCAGTTCTTC. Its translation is CASSQVAGGSNEQFF.

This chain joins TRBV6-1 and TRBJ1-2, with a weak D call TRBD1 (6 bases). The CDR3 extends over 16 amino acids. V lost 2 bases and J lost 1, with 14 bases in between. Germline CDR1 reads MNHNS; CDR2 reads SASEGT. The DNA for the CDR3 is TGTGCCAGCAGTGAACCAGGGGCTTTGGGTAACTATGGCTACACCTTC. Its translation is CASSEPGALGNYGYTF.

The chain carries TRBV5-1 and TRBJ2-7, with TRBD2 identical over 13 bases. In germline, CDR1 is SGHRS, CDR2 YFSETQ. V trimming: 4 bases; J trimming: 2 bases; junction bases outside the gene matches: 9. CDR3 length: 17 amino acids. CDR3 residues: CASSQGLAGELAYEQYF. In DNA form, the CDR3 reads TGCGCCAGCAGCCAAGGACTAGCGGGAGAATTAGCCTACGAGCAGTACTTC.

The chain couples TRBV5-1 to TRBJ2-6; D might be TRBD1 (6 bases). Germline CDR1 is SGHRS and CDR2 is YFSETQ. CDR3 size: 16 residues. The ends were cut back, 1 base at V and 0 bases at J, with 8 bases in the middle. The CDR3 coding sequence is TGCGCCAGCAGCTTGAGACAGGTCTCTGGGGCCAACGTCCTGACTTTC. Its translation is CASSLRQVSGANVLTF.

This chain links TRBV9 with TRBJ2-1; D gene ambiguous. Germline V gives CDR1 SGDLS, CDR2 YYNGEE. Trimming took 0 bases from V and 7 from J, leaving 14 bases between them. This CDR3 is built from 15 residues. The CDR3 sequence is CASSVDPRLENEQFF. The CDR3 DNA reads TGTGCCAGCAGCGTAGACCCGCGGCTTGAGAATGAGCAGTTCTTC.

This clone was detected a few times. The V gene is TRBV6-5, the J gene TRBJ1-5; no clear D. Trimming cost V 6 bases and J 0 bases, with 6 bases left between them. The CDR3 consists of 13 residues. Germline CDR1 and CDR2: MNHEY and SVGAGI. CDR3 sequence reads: CASSLHSNQPQHF. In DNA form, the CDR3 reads TGTGCCAGCAGCTTACATAGCAATCAGCCCCAGCATTTT.